Listed below are T cell receptor beta chains from one sample, sequenced in a study of blood T cells in healthy people across ages. TCRdb re-derived calls from the 5' RACE reads in MiXCR, one entry per CDR3 protein. The sample shows roughly 800,000 distinct CDR3 sequences, around 36% of them seen only once. The sample was blood. These receptors originate from a man between 18 and 29 years old in good health. The CDR3 runs from the conserved cysteine through the conserved F or W. The D gene is left open where the match is weak. Size is stated for part of the rows, as once, few or many counts, or as a class when the clone is expanded.

size	V	D	J	DNA	CDR3
-	TRBV2	TRBD1	TRBJ1-2	TGTGCCAGCCCCGGGACAGGGGAAATAAACTATGGCTACACCTTC	CASPGTGEINYGYTF
many	TRBV5-6	TRBD1	TRBJ1-2	TGTGCCAGCAGCGCCGACAGGGGTGGCTACACCTTC	CASSADRGGYTF
-	TRBV20-1	TRBD2	TRBJ2-1	TGCAGTGCTGTTCCACTAGCGGGAAAGGGGAATGAGCAGTTCTTC	CSAVPLAGKGNEQFF
many	TRBV28	-	TRBJ1-1	TGTGCCAGCAGTGTGACAGTTCTGAACACTGAAGCTTTCTTT	CASSVTVLNTEAFF
many	TRBV7-9	-	TRBJ2-1	TGTGCCAGCAGCCCTCTCCCTGGGACCTACAATGAGCAGTTCTTC	CASSPLPGTYNEQFF
many	TRBV29-1	-	TRBJ2-3	TGCAGCGTCAGGGACATTAGCACAGATACGCAGTATTTT	CSVRDISTDTQYF
-	TRBV12-3/TRBV12-4	-	TRBJ2-1	TGTGCCAGCAATCCCGGTGAGCAGTTCTTC	CASNPGEQFF
-	TRBV29-1	TRBD2	TRBJ2-1	TGCAGCGTTGAGAGCGGGGGGTATCTCAATGAGCAGTTCTTC	CSVESGGYLNEQFF
-	TRBV7-2	-	TRBJ2-5	TGTACCAGCAGCCCCGGGATTCAAGAGACCCAGTACTTC	CTSSPGIQETQYF
-	TRBV15	-	TRBJ2-7	TGTGCCACCAGCAGAGGATACCAGGGGACCGAGCAGTACTTC	CATSRGYQGTEQYF
once	TRBV2	-	TRBJ2-2	TGTGCCAGCAGACCTACAAAGACCGGGGAGCTGTTTTTT	CASRPTKTGELFF
once	TRBV7-9	-	TRBJ1-3	TGTGCCAGCAGCCCGACGCCTTTTGACACCATATATTTT	CASSPTPFDTIYF
-	TRBV7-2	-	TRBJ2-3	TGTGCCAGCAGCTATGCATCGGGTGGCATGGGTGCAGATACGCAGTATTTT	CASSYASGGMGADTQYF
-	TRBV4-1	-	TRBJ1-5	TGCGCCAGCAGCCCGGTCTTGGGGTATAGCAATCAGCTCCAGCATTTT	CASSPVLGYSNQLQHF
few	TRBV7-2	-	TRBJ2-2	TGTGCCAGCAGCTTAAGGCGGGAGCTGTTTTTT	CASSLRRELFF
-	TRBV12-3/TRBV12-4	-	TRBJ1-4	TGTGCCAGCAGTCCTGGGACACCTTCGGGTGAAAAACTGTTTTTT	CASSPGTPSGEKLFF
many	TRBV4-2	-	TRBJ2-1	TGTGCCAGCAGCCAAGAGTGGCGAGGGCAAGGTAACAATGAGCAGTTCTTC	CASSQEWRGQGNNEQFF
many	TRBV4-2	TRBD2	TRBJ2-3	TGTGCCAGCAGCCAAGATGATGGGAGACTAGCGGGGGGCACAGATACGCAGTATTTT	CASSQDDGRLAGGTDTQYF
many	TRBV9	-	TRBJ1-2	TGTGCCAGCAGCGTAGGTGGATTAGGAGGCTACACCTTC	CASSVGGLGGYTF
-	TRBV12-3/TRBV12-4	-	TRBJ2-2	TGTGCCAGCACCCTGAACACCGGGGAGCTGTTTTTT	CASTLNTGELFF
few	TRBV4-3	TRBD2	TRBJ2-1	TGCGCCAGCAGCCAAGATTCGACTAGCGGGGGGAACAATGAGCAGTTCTTC	CASSQDSTSGGNNEQFF